The 2 T cell receptor beta chains listed next were all sequenced from one sample in a study of blood T cells in healthy people across ages. The authors ran a second PCR of roughly 6 to 12 cycles using a sample-barcoded 5' primer and a J-beta primer mix. Each CDR3 protein gets one entry after TCRdb re-called the 5' RACE reads with MiXCR. The profile shows 730,000 or so distinct CDR3 sequences, about 43% of them singletons. Sequences were obtained from blood. These receptors originate from an elderly man in good health.

The genes are TRBV20-1 and TRBJ2-5; 12 bases agree with TRBD2. V was clipped by 6 bases and J by 9 bases; unmatched bases: 14. There are 15 residues in the CDR3. CDR1 is DFQATT, CDR2 SNEGSKA, per germline (reference sequence). The CDR3 coding sequence is TGCAGTGCGAGTCCGACTAGCGGGAGTTGGGAGGCCCAGTACTTC. Protein: CSASPTSGSWEAQYF.

There are a few counts of this clonotype. CDR3 sequence (DNA): TGTGCCAGCATCGGGGCGTTCGAGCAGTACTTC. The encoded protein is CASIGAFEQYF. The V call is TRBV28, the J call TRBJ2-7; D is perhaps TRBD1 or TRBD2 (5 bases each). CDR3 size: 11 residues. V was cut by 7 bases and J by 6 bases, with 10 bases left in between. The V gene's germline CDR1 is MDHEN and CDR2 SYDVKM.